The text below deals with one T cell receptor (beta chain). Its antigen is currently unknown. Unexposed donor CD4+ T cells date from about 2011-2018, before the COVID-19 pandemic. Isolation of CD4+ T cells took place after less than twelve days in culture. On days 3 and 7, cultures got half fresh IL-2 medium. TCRdb's table, derived via immunoSEQ multiplex PCR, lists solely in-frame clones and lacks some. The table has 20,000 to 25,000 clones, about 60% seen once. The data belong to a study of CD4 T cells in relation to SARS-CoV-2 and coronaviruses. Regarding the study as a whole: Pre-pandemic and post-infection samples never came from the same donor.

This sequence originates from a human donor in good health. The specimen was CD4+ T cells from PBMCs, cultured in vitro.

The CDR3 region is CASSRMRGLAGVNEQFF. The CDR3 coding sequence is TGTGCCAGCAGCAGGATGAGGGGACTAGCGGGAGTCAATGAGCAGTTCTTC. The chain employs TRBV6-2 or TRBV6-3 and TRBJ2-1; TRBD2 matches at 14 bases. V lost 6 bases and J lost 6; bases outside the gene matches: 10. Germline values: CDR1 MNHEY, CDR2 SVGEGT. The CDR3 contains 17 residues.